A selection of T cell receptor beta chains follows, all from one sample in a study of identifying expanded T cells in peripheral blood. Libraries were prepared by immunoSEQ multiplex PCR; TCRdb keeps only in-frame clonotypes and omits some of them. Altogether tens of thousands of clones are present, around four fifths being singletons, with the ten largest covering around 19%. The sequenced material came from blood. The origin of the receptors is a person aged 18-69 years in good health. Both conserved end residues are part of each CDR3. Fields, in order: clone size, D gene, CDR3 length, V gene, J gene, CDR3 protein, CDR3 DNA. The D gene is left open where the match is weak. Some rows have no size entry. The others give once, few or many, or a class for an expanded clone.

.,.,17,TRBV5-4,TRBJ1-3,CASSLAQGLSSGNTIYF,TGTGCCAGCAGCTTGGCCCAAGGGCTTTCCTCTGGAAACACCATATATTTT
.,.,13,TRBV6-4,TRBJ1-2,CASSPAPNYGYTF,TGTGCCAGCAGCCCGGCCCCGAACTATGGCTACACCTTC
.,.,12,TRBV10-3,TRBJ1-2,CAISGLLGGYTF,TGTGCCATCAGTGGGTTATTGGGGGGCTACACCTTC
.,TRBD2,14,TRBV6-5,TRBJ2-7,CASSYTPGGREEYF,TGTGCCAGCAGTTATACCCCAGGTGGGCGGGAGGAGTACTTC
.,TRBD1,16,TRBV4-2,TRBJ1-4,CASSQVSTGTNEKLFF,TGTGCCAGCAGCCAAGTTTCGACAGGGACTAATGAAAAACTGTTTTTT
.,TRBD2,18,TRBV2,TRBJ2-1,CASMAGGELASSYNEQFF,TGTGCCAGCATGGCGGGAGGGGAGCTAGCCAGCTCCTACAATGAGCAGTTCTTC
.,TRBD1,16,TRBV28,TRBJ2-1,CASRNPGQGSYNEQFF,TGTGCCAGCAGGAACCCGGGACAGGGTTCTTACAATGAGCAGTTCTTC
.,TRBD1,17,TRBV2,TRBJ2-1,CASLLRTGASVGDEQFF,TGTGCCAGCCTATTGCGGACAGGGGCCAGTGTCGGCGATGAGCAGTTCTTC
.,.,13,TRBV7-3,TRBJ1-1,CASSLMVNTEAFF,TGTGCCAGCAGCTTGATGGTGAACACTGAAGCTTTCTTT
.,.,14,TRBV7-2,TRBJ2-3,CASSLGQNTDTQYF,TGTGCCAGCAGCCTTGGACAGAACACAGATACGCAGTATTTT
.,.,18,TRBV13,TRBJ2-3,CASSKEPKGPLSTDTQYF,TGTGCCAGCAGCAAAGAGCCAAAGGGTCCTTTAAGCACAGATACGCAGTATTTT
.,.,15,TRBV15,TRBJ2-3,CATSRVGGGTDTQYF,TGTGCCACCAGCAGAGTGGGGGGTGGCACAGATACGCAGTATTTT
.,.,16,TRBV28,TRBJ1-4,CASTTVGHATNEKLFF,TGTGCCAGCACCACCGTGGGTCATGCAACTAATGAAAAACTGTTTTTT
.,.,15,TRBV4-3,TRBJ2-7,CASSQVGGGYREQYF,TGCGCCAGCAGCCAAGTAGGGGGGGGATATCGGGAGCAGTACTTC
.,TRBD1,14,TRBV19,TRBJ2-7,CASSGQGPSYEQYF,TGTGCCAGTAGTGGACAGGGTCCCTCCTACGAGCAGTACTTC
.,.,14,TRBV5-8,TRBJ1-2,CASSLWGRFYGYTF,TGTGCCAGCAGCTTGTGGGGACGGTTCTATGGCTACACCTTC
.,TRBD1,15,TRBV9,TRBJ2-7,CASSTRDRGREVQYF,TGTGCCAGCAGCACCCGGGACAGGGGGCGCGAGGTACAGTACTTC
few,.,14,TRBV7-9,TRBJ1-5,CASSLGVKGQPQHF,TGTGCCAGCAGCTTGGGGGTCAAGGGACAGCCCCAGCATTTT
.,.,15,TRBV2,TRBJ2-5,CASSEARTFQETQYF,TGTGCCAGCAGTGAAGCGCGGACTTTCCAAGAGACCCAGTACTTC
.,TRBD2,15,TRBV6-1,TRBJ2-7,CASSESVAGGYEQYF,TGTGCCAGCAGTGAATCAGTAGCGGGTGGGTACGAGCAGTACTTC
.,TRBD2,15,TRBV5-1,TRBJ2-3,CASSLDLAGTDTQYF,TGCGCCAGCAGCTTGGATCTAGCGGGCACAGATACGCAGTATTTT
.,.,15,TRBV19,TRBJ1-5,CASSTTYYSNQPQHF,TGTGCCAGTAGTACGACTTATTATAGCAATCAGCCCCAGCATTTT
.,TRBD1,15,TRBV7-9,TRBJ2-7,CASSFPTGASYEQYF,TGTGCCAGCAGCTTCCCCACAGGGGCCTCCTACGAGCAGTACTTC
.,.,12,TRBV30,TRBJ1-2,CAWSPGAYGYTF,TGTGCCTGGAGTCCGGGGGCCTATGGCTACACCTTC
.,.,13,TRBV21-1,TRBJ2-5,CANPDRGMETQYF,TGTGCCAACCCGGACAGGGGAATGGAGACCCAGTACTTC
.,TRBD2,18,TRBV9,TRBJ2-3,CASSVGVAGFGSTDTQYF,TGTGCCAGCAGCGTAGGGGTAGCGGGCTTCGGTAGCACAGATACGCAGTATTTT
.,.,12,TRBV7-9,TRBJ1-2,CASSLTGPGYTF,TGTGCCAGCAGCTTAACAGGGCCCGGCTACACCTTC
once,.,14,TRBV28,TRBJ2-5,CASSTGGQQETQYF,TGTGCCAGCAGTACTGGCGGACAGCAAGAGACCCAGTACTTC
.,TRBD2,15,TRBV19,TRBJ2-1,CASSMTSETYNEQFF,TGTGCCAGTAGTATGACTAGCGAAACCTACAATGAGCAGTTCTTC
.,TRBD1,13,TRBV29-1,TRBJ1-2,CSARTGDNYGYTF,TGCAGCGCTCGGACAGGGGACAACTATGGCTACACCTTC
once,TRBD1,14,TRBV27,TRBJ1-4,CASKGQGFNEKLFF,TGTGCCAGCAAAGGACAGGGGTTTAATGAAAAACTGTTTTTT
once,TRBD1,16,TRBV9,TRBJ2-4,CASSVVDRGAKNIQYF,TGTGCCAGCAGCGTAGTGGACAGGGGAGCCAAAAACATTCAGTACTTC
.,.,16,TRBV5-6,TRBJ1-1,CASSLVKAGLNTEAFF,TGTGCCAGCAGCTTGGTGAAGGCAGGGTTGAACACTGAAGCTTTCTTT
.,.,16,TRBV28,TRBJ2-6,CASSQPGGNGANVLTF,TGTGCCAGCAGCCAACCAGGAGGGAATGGGGCCAACGTCCTGACTTTC
once,.,17,TRBV27,TRBJ2-3,CASSTPRVLSSTDTQYF,TGTGCCAGCAGTACCCCGCGGGTACTATCCTCCACAGATACGCAGTATTTT
.,TRBD2,16,TRBV4-1,TRBJ2-4,CASSQESTSGRNIQYF,TGCGCCAGCAGCCAAGAGTCAACTAGCGGGAGGAACATTCAGTACTTC
.,TRBD1,14,TRBV19,TRBJ2-1,CATRGTGSYNEQFF,TGTGCCACCCGGGGGACAGGGAGCTACAATGAGCAGTTCTTC